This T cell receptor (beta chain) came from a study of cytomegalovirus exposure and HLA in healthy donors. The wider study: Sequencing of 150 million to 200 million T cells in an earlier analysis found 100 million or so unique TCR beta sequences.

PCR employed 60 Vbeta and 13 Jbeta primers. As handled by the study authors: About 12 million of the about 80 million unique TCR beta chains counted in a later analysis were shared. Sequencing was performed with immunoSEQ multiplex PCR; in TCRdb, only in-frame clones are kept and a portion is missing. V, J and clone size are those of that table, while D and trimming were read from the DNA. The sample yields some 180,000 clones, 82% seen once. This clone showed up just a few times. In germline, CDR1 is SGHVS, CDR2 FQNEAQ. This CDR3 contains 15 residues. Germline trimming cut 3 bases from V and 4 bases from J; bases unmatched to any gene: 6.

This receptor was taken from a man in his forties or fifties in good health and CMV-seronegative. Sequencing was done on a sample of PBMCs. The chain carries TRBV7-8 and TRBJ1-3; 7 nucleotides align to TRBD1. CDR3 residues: CASSLEGAKGNTIYF. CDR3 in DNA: TGTGCCAGCAGCTTGGAGGGGGCGAAAGGAAACACCATATATTTT.